These 32 T cell receptor beta chains share one sample of origin, sequenced in a study of OX40 agonist ivuxolimab in advanced cancers. Using immunoSEQ multiplex PCR, the repertoire was profiled, and TCRdb retains in-frame clones only, with some absent. The top ten hold 24% of the sample, which has under 30,000 clones, 90% seen once. Specimen: CD4+ or CD8+ T cells sorted from blood, collected in a trial of the OX40 agonist ivuxolimab. Receptor source: an adult with an advanced solid tumor such as melanoma, head and neck, liver or kidney cancer.

The chain couples TRBV2 to TRBJ2-1, with D possibly matching TRBD2 (6 bases). The CDR3 has 16 residues. Germline CDR1 SNHLY, CDR2 FYNNEI. The V and J ends lost 7 bases and 4 bases respectively, with 20 bases between them. In DNA, the CDR3 is TGTGCCAGCACCGACTGGTCCCTAGCGAAGTACAATGAGCAGTTCTTC. This sequence encodes CASTDWSLAKYNEQFF.

The rearrangement uses TRBV7-6 and TRBJ2-5, with D possibly being TRBD2 (5 bases). The CDR3 has 17 amino acids. V was shortened by 1 base and J by 1 base, with 16 bases between the two germline ends. The V gene's germline CDR1 is SGHVS and CDR2 FNYEAQ. CDR3 region: CASSLVPLLAPQETQYF. CDR3 DNA sequence: TGTGCCAGCAGCTTAGTACCGTTGCTAGCACCCCAAGAGACCCAGTACTTC.

J is TRBJ2-1 and V is TRBV30; no reliable D call. Trimming left V 0 bases short and J 3 bases short, with 3 bases between. This CDR3 is built from 12 residues. The germline V gene encodes CDR1 GTSNPN and CDR2 SVGIG (reference sequence). The CDR3 region is CAWSVGYNEQFF. DNA for the CDR3: TGTGCCTGGAGTGTAGGCTACAATGAGCAGTTCTTC.

The chain is built from TRBV9 and TRBJ1-1; D gene uncertain. The CDR3 is 12 amino acids. V dropped 4 bases and J dropped 4 bases, with 8 bases sitting between them. The germline V gene has CDR1 SGDLS and CDR2 YYNGEE. Written as DNA, the CDR3 is TGTGCCAGCAGCAGAGGTGGCACTGAAGCTTTCTTT. It is translated as CASSRGGTEAFF. The variable domain in full, with the rest retrieved from reference TRBV9 and TRBJ1-1, is DSGVTQTPKHLITATGQRVTLRCSPRSGDLSVYWYQQSLDQGLQFLIQYYNGEERAKGNILERFSAQQFPDLHSELNLSSLELGDSALYFCASSRGGTEAFFGQGTRLTVV.

This chain links TRBV7-2 with TRBJ2-7; TRBD2 matches at 7 bases. V shed 1 base, J shed 3 bases, and the junction held 9 bases outside the gene matches. This CDR3 contains 16 residues. Germline values: CDR1 SGHTA, CDR2 FQGNSA. CDR3 coding DNA: TGTGCCAGCAGCTTAGTGGGGAGGGCTAGCAGCTACGAGCAGTACTTC. Translation: CASSLVGRASSYEQYF.

V usage is TRBV27 and J usage is TRBJ2-3; no reliable D call. There are 13 residues in the CDR3. Germline lookup yields CDR1 MNHEY and CDR2 SMNVEV (reference sequence). V shed 0 bases and J shed 2 bases, with 3 bases lying between them. The CDR3 bases are TGTGCCAGCAGTTTATCGACCACAGATACGCAGTATTTT. Protein sequence: CASSLSTTDTQYF.

The rearrangement uses TRBV5-1 and TRBJ2-5, with TRBD2 matching 8 bases. V trimming: 0 bases; J trimming: 4 bases; junction bases outside the gene matches: 8. The germline gives CDR1 SGHRS, CDR2 YFSETQ. The CDR3 runs 16 residues. This CDR3 is CASSLGPAGVLETQYF. The CDR3 DNA reads as TGCGCCAGCAGCTTGGGCCCAGCGGGAGTTTTAGAGACCCAGTACTTC.

The rearrangement links TRBV4-1 to TRBJ2-7; 10 positions match TRBD2. V lost 0 bases, J lost 3 bases, and 11 bases stayed unmatched. The CDR3 runs 18 residues. CDR1 and CDR2 from the germline V gene are MGHRA and YSYEKL. DNA for the CDR3: TGCGCCAGCAGCCAAGATCCTATACCGGGACTAGCGAACTACGAGCAGTACTTC. This codes for CASSQDPIPGLANYEQYF.

This chain connects TRBV7-9 to TRBJ2-7; possible D gene TRBD1, 5 bases. The germline V gene encodes CDR1 SEHNR and CDR2 FQNEAQ (reference sequence). This CDR3 contains 15 residues. The V and J ends lost 2 bases and 3 bases respectively, with 14 bases between them. CDR3 region: CASSLTDGQNYEQYF. The CDR3 DNA reads as TGTGCCAGCAGCTTAACTGACGGACAAAACTACGAGCAGTACTTC.

This chain joins TRBV5-6 and TRBJ2-7, with a weak D call TRBD2 (6 bases). CDR3 length: 15 residues. V lost 0 bases and J 0 bases, leaving 10 bases between the germline ends. CDR1 SGHDT and CDR2 YYEEEE come from the germline V gene. The CDR3 here is CASSLEGRSSYEQYF. Here the CDR3 DNA reads TGTGCCAGCAGCTTGGAAGGGAGGAGCTCCTACGAGCAGTACTTC.

This clone was recorded once. The V gene is TRBV28, the J gene TRBJ2-7; D is perhaps TRBD1 or TRBD2 (5 bases each). V was pared by 7 bases and J by 4 bases, with 23 bases between. CDR3 length equals 16 residues. The germline V gene encodes CDR1 MDHEN and CDR2 SYDVKM. CDR3 DNA: TGTGCCAGCAAACCGGGACCTCTAATGGAGTTTTACGAGCAGTACTTC. Translation: CASKPGPLMEFYEQYF.

The CDR3, as DNA: TGTGCCAGCAGCCAACCGAGCGGGAGCTCCTACAATGAGCAGTTCTTC. This sequence encodes CASSQPSGSSYNEQFF. The chain couples TRBV14 to TRBJ2-1; 8 bases fit TRBD2. Germline V gene sequence: CDR1 SGHDN, CDR2 FVKESK. Trimming at V came to 2 bases and at J to 0 bases, leaving 3 bases not matched to a gene. The CDR3 is 16 amino acids.

For this clone: At one of its ends the junction is not consistent with the germline gene, which may arise from a read error. The gene calls are TRBV11-2 and TRBJ2-7; perhaps TRBD2 as D (7 bases). The CDR3 covers 15 residues. Germline CDR1 reads SGHAT; CDR2 reads FQNNGV. The CDR3 DNA is TGTGCCAGCACCTTAAGGAGGGGGGGACCCTACGAGCAGTACTTC. This codes for CASTLRRGGPYEQYF.

The CDR3 sequence is CASSQVPQTSGSSPDNEQFF. In DNA, the CDR3 is TGCGCCAGCAGCCAAGTTCCCCAAACTAGCGGGAGTTCGCCGGACAATGAGCAGTTCTTC. The V and J genes are TRBV4-1 and TRBJ2-1; TRBD2 aligns across 11 bases. Germline CDR1 and CDR2: MGHRA and YSYEKL. V gave up 1 base and J gave up 5 bases; unmatched junction bases: 16. CDR3 length: 20 amino acids.

The table lists this clone with a count of one. V usage is TRBV7-6 and J usage is TRBJ2-5, with 8 bases matching TRBD1. Germline lookup yields CDR1 SGHVS and CDR2 FNYEAQ. The CDR3 length is 15 residues. J was trimmed by 5 bases and V by 3 bases; bases with no gene match: 8. The CDR3 nucleotides read TGTGCCAGCAGCTTGTCCAGGGGGCTCTGGGAGACCCAGTACTTC. Translated: CASSLSRGLWETQYF.

V usage is TRBV9 and J usage is TRBJ2-1; TRBD2 is a possible D gene (6 bases). V was clipped by 4 bases and J by 9 bases, with 17 bases between them. Germline CDR1 is SGDLS and CDR2 is YYNGEE. This CDR3 contains 14 residues. CDR3 protein: CASSPMGGVFEQFF. The CDR3 nucleotides are TGTGCCAGCAGCCCCATGGGGGGAGTGTTTGAGCAGTTCTTC.

V and J are TRBV15 and TRBJ1-2, with 7 bases matching TRBD1. CDR1 is LNHNV and CDR2 is YYDKDF in the germline V gene (reference sequence). J gave up 5 bases and V 2 bases, and 5 bases lay outside the gene matches. This CDR3 region has 14 residues. The CDR3 region is CATSRPGTEYGYTF. In DNA form, the CDR3 reads TGTGCCACCAGCAGACCCGGGACAGAATATGGCTACACCTTC.

This clone was found once. The gene calls are TRBV10-3 and TRBJ2-5; 11 bases map to TRBD2. The CDR3 spans 17 residues. Looked up from germline, CDR1 is ENHRY and CDR2 is SYGVKD. J lost 11 bases, V lost 0 bases, and 14 bases had no gene match. The CDR3 loop is CAISESYGLAGSREQYF. As DNA, the CDR3 is TGTGCCATCAGTGAGTCCTATGGACTAGCGGGTTCGAGAGAGCAGTACTTC.

The chain is built from TRBV7-9 and TRBJ2-2, with D hard to call. The CDR3 has 14 residues. V was clipped by 4 bases and J by 1 base, with 7 bases between them. Looked up from germline, CDR1 is SEHNR and CDR2 is FQNEAQ (reference sequence). The CDR3: CASSWTENTGELFF. Written as DNA, the CDR3 is TGTGCCAGCAGCTGGACCGAGAACACCGGGGAGCTGTTTTTT.

The chain combines TRBV29-1 with TRBJ2-1, with 10 nucleotides matching TRBD1. This CDR3 region has 13 residues. Germline V gene lookup returns CDR1 SQVTM and CDR2 ANQGSEA. V gave up 7 bases and J gave up 6 bases; unmatched junction bases: 6. DNA of the CDR3: TGCAGCGCCTGGACAGGGGGATTCAATGAGCAGTTCTTC. As protein: CSAWTGGFNEQFF.

This chain joins TRBV7-6 and TRBJ2-1, with TRBD1 matching 8 bases. The V gene end was trimmed by 4 bases and the J gene end by 6 bases; junction bases not matched to a gene: 5. This CDR3 has 14 residues. In germline, CDR1 is SGHVS, CDR2 FNYEAQ. The CDR3 spells CASSSIQGANEQFF. DNA for the CDR3: TGTGCCAGCAGCTCAATTCAGGGGGCCAATGAGCAGTTCTTC.

The chain combines TRBV19 with TRBJ2-1, with 8 bases matching TRBD2. The germline gives CDR1 LNHDA, CDR2 SQIVND (reference sequence). The ends lost 5 bases at V and 8 bases at J; junction bases unmatched: 8. The CDR3 spans 14 residues. The CDR3 protein is CASSLGTSLYEQFF. As DNA, the CDR3 is TGTGCCAGTAGTCTCGGGACTAGTCTGTATGAGCAGTTCTTC.

The rearrangement links TRBV9 to TRBJ2-7; perhaps TRBD1 as D (6 bases). CDR1 and CDR2 (germline): SGDLS, YYNGEE. Deletions cut 1 base from V and 6 bases from J, with 23 bases between. This CDR3 region has 17 residues. CDR3 DNA: TGTGCCAGCAGCGTATCAGGGGATGGAGCACGGTTCGGCGAGCAGTACTTC. Amino acid sequence: CASSVSGDGARFGEQYF.

The J gene is TRBJ2-3, the V gene TRBV7-6, with 7 bases that match TRBD2. Germline CDR1 and CDR2: SGHVS and FNYEAQ. The CDR3 consists of 15 residues. Trimming removed 10 bases from V and 0 bases from J; junction bases left unmatched: 10. In DNA form, the CDR3 reads TGTGCCACTACGATGGGGGGGTACAGCACAGATACGCAGTATTTT. It specifies CATTMGGYSTDTQYF.

The count of this clone is one. The rearrangement links TRBV28 to TRBJ2-2; D possibly corresponds to TRBD1 (5 bases). Trimming stripped 10 bases from V and 4 bases from J, with 19 bases between. The CDR3 has 15 amino acids. CDR1 is MDHEN, CDR2 SYDVKM, per germline. CDR3 bases: TGTGCCAACATTAAGGGGTCTTCTTTCACCGGGGAGCTGTTTTTT. Translation gives CANIKGSSFTGELFF.

The chain combines TRBV7-9 with TRBJ2-5; D remains unclear. The end of the DNA fits TRBJ2-7 better, so the J call may be wrong. Per the germline V gene, CDR1 is SEHNR and CDR2 is FQNEAQ (reference sequence). This CDR3 is built from 13 residues. In DNA, the CDR3 is TGTGCCAGCAGCTTTATTGGGATGGGCGAGCAGTACTTC. Encoded protein: CASSFIGMGEQYF.

The gene calls are TRBV10-3 and TRBJ1-1; TRBD1 might be the D (5 bases). With 3 bases removed from V and 1 base from J, the gap between germline ends came to 9 bases. The V gene's germline CDR1 is ENHRY and CDR2 SYGVKD. The CDR3 is 14 residues long. DNA of the CDR3: TGTGCCATCAGTGATGGGGGAAGGAACACTGAAGCTTTCTTT. Its translation: CAISDGGRNTEAFF.

This clone was seen only a few times. The chain has TRBV4-1 and TRBJ1-1, with D tentatively TRBD1 (5 bases). V was shortened by 4 bases and J by 1 base, with 7 bases between the two germline ends. Per the germline V gene, CDR1 is MGHRA and CDR2 is YSYEKL. The length of the CDR3 is 13 residues. The CDR3 region has the DNA TGCGCCAGCAGCCTGGGACCGAACACTGAAGCTTTCTTT. Translating gives CASSLGPNTEAFF.

This clone has more than one count but fewer than ten. The rearrangement links TRBV19 to TRBJ2-7; the match to TRBD1 covers 8 bases. CDR1 is LNHDA and CDR2 is SQIVND in the germline V gene (reference sequence). V was pared by 2 bases and J by 5 bases, with 11 bases of the junction left unmatched. CDR3 length: 16 residues. The CDR3 DNA sequence: TGTGCCAGTAGTATAACAGGACAGGGCCACTTCAACGAGCAGTACTTC. As protein: CASSITGQGHFNEQYF.

The chain combines TRBV11-3 with TRBJ2-7; 8 positions match TRBD1. The germline V gene has CDR1 SGHNT and CDR2 YENEEA. The CDR3 contains 15 residues. With V trimmed by 2 bases and J by 4 bases, 7 bases remained unmatched. Written as DNA, the CDR3 is TGTGCCAGCAGCTTACTGCCAGGGGGCAATTACGAGCAGTACTTC. Its protein product is CASSLLPGGNYEQYF.

This CDR3 reads CASSRLAGSSYEQYF. In DNA form, the CDR3 reads TGTGCCAGCAGTAGACTAGCGGGAAGCTCCTACGAGCAGTACTTC. The gene calls are TRBV6-1 and TRBJ2-7; 11 bases are shared with TRBD2. The ends lost 5 bases at V and 0 bases at J; junction bases unmatched: 3. CDR1 is MNHNS, CDR2 SASEGT, per germline. This CDR3 is 15 amino acids long.

The genes are TRBV11-2 and TRBJ2-7; D is uncertain. The CDR3 length is 12 residues. The V gene lost 6 bases and the J gene lost 5 bases, with 11 bases spanning the gap. CDR1 and CDR2 from the germline V gene are SGHAT and FQNNGV. In DNA form, the CDR3 reads TGTGCCAGCAGTCACGGGTCCGACGAGCAGTACTTC. As protein: CASSHGSDEQYF.